Following are 5 T cell receptor beta chains from one sample sequenced in a study of blood T cell repertoires in COVID-19. Assay: immunoSEQ multiplex PCR; the TCRdb copy retains only in-frame clones and omits some. The data hold some 120,000 clones, with 90% observed a single time. The sample consisted of peripheral blood. These receptors were obtained from a human donor with active COVID-19. The donor label of this sample is uncertain.

J is TRBJ1-2 and V is TRBV19, with TRBD1 identical over 7 bases. Germline V gives CDR1 LNHDA, CDR2 SQIVND (reference sequence). After removal of 3 bases from V and 3 bases from J, the junction contained 13 bases not matched to a gene. The CDR3 is made up of 17 amino acids. DNA of the CDR3: TGTGCCAGTAGTATGAAGACTGGGACAGACCTTTACTATGGCTACACCTTC. It translates to CASSMKTGTDLYYGYTF.

The chain joins TRBV10-2 to TRBJ1-1; D unresolved. Trimming removed 0 bases at V and 0 bases at J, with 14 bases between. The CDR3 runs 17 residues. Germline assignment: CDR1 WSHSY and CDR2 SAAADI. For the CDR3, the DNA is TGCGCCAGCAGTGAGTCTCCAGGTCGGGGAATGAACACTGAAGCTTTCTTT. Translated, it gives CASSESPGRGMNTEAFF.

About this clone: Mismatch with germline at one junction end may stem from a read error. This chain connects TRBV7-7 to TRBJ2-1; D is unclear. The CDR3 length is 15 residues. Germline V gene lookup returns CDR1 SSHAT and CDR2 FNYEAQ (reference sequence). Here the CDR3 reads CASSLRRESYNEQFF. DNA of the CDR3: TGTGCTAGCAGCTTGAGAAGAGAATCCTACAATGAGCAGTTCTTC.

This chain uses TRBV9 with TRBJ1-6; unclear D gene. V was trimmed by 4 bases and J by 7 bases, leaving 21 bases between them. CDR3 size: 17 residues. CDR1 SGDLS and CDR2 YYNGEE come from the germline V gene. CDR3 sequence: CASSLSYWVTTNSPLHF. DNA for the CDR3: TGTGCCAGCAGCTTATCATATTGGGTGACTACCAATTCACCCCTCCACTTT. Full variable domain (remainder filled in from reference TRBV9 and TRBJ1-6): DSGVTQTPKHLITATGQRVTLRCSPRSGDLSVYWYQQSLDQGLQFLIQYYNGEERAKGNILERFSAQQFPDLHSELNLSSLELGDSALYFCASSLSYWVTTNSPLHFGNGTRLTVT.

The rearrangement links TRBV4-3 to TRBJ2-7; TRBD1 aligns across 7 bases. The J segment lost 3 bases and the V segment lost 1 base, leaving 9 bases of the junction unmatched. CDR3 length: 16 amino acids. The germline V gene encodes CDR1 LGHNA and CDR2 YSLEER. CDR3 in DNA: TGCGCCAGCAGCCAAGCGAGGGGACAGAGAAACTACGAGCAGTACTTC. This codes for CASSQARGQRNYEQYF.